The clone carrying this TCR beta chain was observed at least ten times. Each CDR3 protein gets one entry after TCRdb re-called the 5' RACE reads with MiXCR. The sample has about 33,000 distinct CDR3 sequences, over 10% seen once; the top ten hold more than 25%. This sample was taken from a study of CD8 T cells in ankylosing spondylitis. This CDR3 is built from 14 residues. V dropped 5 bases and J dropped 10 bases, with 18 bases sitting between them. The sequence was collected from a male donor with ankylosing spondylitis. This chain connects TRBV12-3 or TRBV12-4 to TRBJ1-5; tentatively, D is TRBD1 (6 bases). Sequencing was performed on synovial fluid, either unsorted or a sorted T cell fraction (not recorded which). The CDR3 loop is CASSPRGGRGPQHF. Here the CDR3 DNA reads TGTGCCAGCAGTCCAAGGGGGGGGCGAGGTCCCCAGCATTTT.